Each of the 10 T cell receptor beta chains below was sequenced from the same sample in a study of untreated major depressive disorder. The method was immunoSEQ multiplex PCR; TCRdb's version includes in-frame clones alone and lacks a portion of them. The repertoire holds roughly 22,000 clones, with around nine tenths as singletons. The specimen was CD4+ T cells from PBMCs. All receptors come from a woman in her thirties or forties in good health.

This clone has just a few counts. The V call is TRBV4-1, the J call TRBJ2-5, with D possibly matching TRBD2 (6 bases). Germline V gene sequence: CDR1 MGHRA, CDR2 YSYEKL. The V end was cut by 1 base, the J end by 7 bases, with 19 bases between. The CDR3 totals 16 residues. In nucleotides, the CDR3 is TGCGCCAGCAGCCAAGCGTCGCGGGGCGGTGGAGGGACCCAGTACTTC. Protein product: CASSQASRGGGGTQYF.

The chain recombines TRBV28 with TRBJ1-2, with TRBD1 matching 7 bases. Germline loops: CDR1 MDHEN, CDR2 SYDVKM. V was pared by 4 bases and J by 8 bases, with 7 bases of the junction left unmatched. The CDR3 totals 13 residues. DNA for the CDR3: TGTGCCAGCAGTTGGGACAGAGGTATGGGCTACACCTTC. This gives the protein CASSWDRGMGYTF.

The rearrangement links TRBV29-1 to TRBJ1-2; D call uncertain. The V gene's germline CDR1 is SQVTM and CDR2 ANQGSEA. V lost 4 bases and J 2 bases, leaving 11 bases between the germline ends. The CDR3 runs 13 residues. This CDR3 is CSVVTQWNYGYTF. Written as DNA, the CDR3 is TGCAGCGTTGTGACCCAGTGGAACTATGGCTACACCTTC.

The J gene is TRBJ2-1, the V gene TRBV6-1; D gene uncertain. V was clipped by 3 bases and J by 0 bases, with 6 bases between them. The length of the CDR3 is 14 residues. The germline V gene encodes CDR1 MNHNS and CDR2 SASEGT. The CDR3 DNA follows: TGTGCCAGCAGTGAGCGGTACTCCTACAATGAGCAGTTCTTC. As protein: CASSERYSYNEQFF.

The CDR3, as DNA: TGCGCCAGCAGTCCCACCCCCGGGGGCGACACCGGGGAGCTGTTTTTT. It codes for CASSPTPGGDTGELFF. The V and J genes are TRBV5-1 and TRBJ2-2; D might be TRBD1 or TRBD2, each matching 6 bases. CDR1 is SGHRS, CDR2 YFSETQ, per germline. This CDR3 is 16 amino acids long. Trimming removed 5 bases at V and 3 bases at J, with 17 bases between.

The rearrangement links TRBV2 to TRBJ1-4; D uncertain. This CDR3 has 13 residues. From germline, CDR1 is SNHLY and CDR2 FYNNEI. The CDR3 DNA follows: TGTGCGCAAGCCGGCGAGGGAAGTGAAAAACTGTTTTTT. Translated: CAQAGEGSEKLFF.

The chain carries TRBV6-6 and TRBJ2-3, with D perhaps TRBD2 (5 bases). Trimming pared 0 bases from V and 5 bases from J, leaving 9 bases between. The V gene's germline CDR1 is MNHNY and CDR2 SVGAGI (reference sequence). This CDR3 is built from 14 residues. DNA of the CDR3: TGTGCCAGCAGTTACTCGGGTCGGGAAGATACGCAGTATTTT. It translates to CASSYSGREDTQYF.

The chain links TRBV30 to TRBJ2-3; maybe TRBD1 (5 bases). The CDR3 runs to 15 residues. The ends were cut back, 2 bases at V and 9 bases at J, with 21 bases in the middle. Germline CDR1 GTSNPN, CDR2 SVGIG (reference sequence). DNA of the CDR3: TGTGCCTGGAGTATTCAGGGCCGTCTTAGAAGGACGCAGTATTTT. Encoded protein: CAWSIQGRLRRTQYF.

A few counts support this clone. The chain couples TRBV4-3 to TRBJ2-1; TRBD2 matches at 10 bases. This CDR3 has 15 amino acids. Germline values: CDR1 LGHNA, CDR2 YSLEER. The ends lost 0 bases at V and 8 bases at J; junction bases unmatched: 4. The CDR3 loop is CASSQEPSGGYEQFF. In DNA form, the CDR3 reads TGCGCCAGCAGCCAAGAGCCTAGCGGGGGCTATGAGCAGTTCTTC.

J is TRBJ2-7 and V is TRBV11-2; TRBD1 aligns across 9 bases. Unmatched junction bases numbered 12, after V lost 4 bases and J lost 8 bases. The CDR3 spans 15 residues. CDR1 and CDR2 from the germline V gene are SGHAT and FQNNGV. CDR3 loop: CASSSLGTGYSQQYF. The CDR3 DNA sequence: TGTGCCAGCAGCTCCTTGGGGACAGGGTACTCCCAGCAGTACTTC.